The 19 T cell receptor beta chains presented below share a single source sample, sequenced in a study of T cells in Graves' hyperthyroidism and ophthalmopathy. Amplified TCR beta CDR3 regions came from RNA transcripts. TCR CDR3 regions were first amplified by RT-PCR with HTBI primers. TCRdb re-called the multiplex PCR reads through MiXCR, storing one row per CDR3 protein. The sample lists 600,000 or so distinct CDR3 sequences, about 14% seen once, with approximately 6.4% in the top ten. The sequenced sample consisted of blood. The origin of the receptors is a woman aged 18-29 years with Graves' ophthalmopathy.

This clonotype was seen ten or more times. J is TRBJ2-3 and V is TRBV6-2 or TRBV6-3, with D maybe TRBD2 (7 bases). Germline values: CDR1 MNHEY, CDR2 SVGEGT. Trimming left V 2 bases short and J 2 bases short, with 11 bases between. The CDR3 contains 15 residues. The CDR3 DNA reads as TGTGCCAGCAGTTACAAGGGGGACTACACAGATACGCAGTATTTT. It translates to CASSYKGDYTDTQYF.

This clonotype was seen ten or more times. The chain combines TRBV11-2 with TRBJ2-1, with a tentative D call TRBD1 (5 bases). This CDR3 is 15 amino acids long. The germline gives CDR1 SGHAT, CDR2 FQNNGV. Trimming stripped 5 bases from V and 10 bases from J, with 21 bases between. In DNA, the CDR3 is TGTGCCAGCAGCCCCGCGGTACAGGTGGCCGCGGAGCAGTTCTTC. Its translation is CASSPAVQVAAEQFF.

A few counts support this clonotype. This chain uses TRBV6-1 with TRBJ1-2; D gene unclear. V was trimmed by 6 bases and J by 1 base, leaving 6 bases between them. Germline CDR1 and CDR2: MNHNS and SASEGT. The CDR3 is 12 residues long. The CDR3 DNA follows: TGTGCCAGCAGGCAGAATAACTATGGCTACACCTTC. Translating it yields CASRQNNYGYTF.

The V call is TRBV27, the J call TRBJ2-1; 11 bases agree with TRBD2. Trimming took 5 bases from V and 5 from J; bases not matched to a gene: 8. Per the germline V gene, CDR1 is MNHEY and CDR2 is SMNVEV (reference sequence). This CDR3 has 16 residues. The CDR3 is CASSQSVLAGDNEQFF. The DNA of the CDR3 is TGTGCCAGCAGTCAATCGGTACTAGCGGGGGACAATGAGCAGTTCTTC.

This clonotype has ten or more counts. The rearrangement uses TRBV5-1 and TRBJ1-1; no clear D. The V gene's germline CDR1 is SGHRS and CDR2 YFSETQ. V shed 0 bases and J shed 5 bases, with 5 bases lying between them. The CDR3 runs 12 residues. The CDR3 loop reads CASSLGRTEAFF. For the CDR3, the DNA is TGCGCCAGCAGCTTGGGTAGAACTGAAGCTTTCTTT.

This clonotype was counted at least ten times. The V and J genes are TRBV12-3 or TRBV12-4 and TRBJ1-1; perhaps TRBD1 as D (6 bases). The CDR3 length is 13 residues. Between the trimmed V and J ends, which lost 5 bases and 7 bases, there was a span of 14 bases. The CDR3 coding sequence is TGTGCCAGCAGTCTGTGGCAGGGGAGTGAAGCTTTCTTT. This translates into CASSLWQGSEAFF.

The table lists this clonotype with many counts. This sequence joins TRBV20-1 and TRBJ2-1, with 7 bases fitting TRBD1. CDR1 and CDR2 from the germline V gene are DFQATT and SNEGSKA (reference sequence). The CDR3 has 13 residues. The junction had 11 bases not matched to a gene; V was cut back by 1 base and J by 14 bases. The CDR3 DNA sequence: TGCAGTGCTAGAGCCGGGACAGCGATTAGGGAGTTCTTC. It encodes CSARAGTAIREFF.

The sample holds a few counts of this clonotype. The chain links TRBV28 to TRBJ1-5; 9 bases fit TRBD1. Trimming cost V 6 bases and J 5 bases; bases outside gene matches: 5. CDR1 MDHEN and CDR2 SYDVKM come from the germline V gene. This CDR3 spans 14 amino acids. CDR3 sequence: CASRVRQGDQPQHF. The CDR3 region has the DNA TGTGCCAGCAGAGTAAGACAGGGGGATCAGCCCCAGCATTTT.

This clonotype was seen at least ten times. The V call is TRBV20-1, the J call TRBJ2-7; 11 nucleotides agree with TRBD2. J was trimmed by 5 bases and V by 2 bases; bases with no gene match: 8. This CDR3 comprises 15 residues. Germline-derived CDR1 and CDR2 are DFQATT and SNEGSKA (reference sequence). CDR3 nucleotides: TGCAGTGCTAGACTAGCGGGAGGAAGATCGGACGAGCAGTACTTC. It specifies CSARLAGGRSDEQYF.

This clonotype was observed at least ten times. The CDR3 DNA is TGTGCCAGTAGTAGGATGACAGGGGGCACTGAAGCTTTCTTT. This translates into CASSRMTGGTEAFF. The chain recombines TRBV19 with TRBJ1-1; TRBD1 aligns across 9 bases. CDR1 is LNHDA, CDR2 SQIVND, per germline (reference sequence). Trimming took 4 bases from V and 4 from J; bases not matched to a gene: 4. This CDR3 has 14 residues.

This clonotype was recorded a few times. J is TRBJ2-6 and V is TRBV9; TRBD1 agrees at 8 bases. The CDR3 contains 18 residues. J was trimmed by 2 bases and V by 0 bases; bases with no gene match: 7. CDR1 and CDR2 from the germline V gene are SGDLS and YYNGEE. This CDR3 reads CASSVATQGATGANVLTF. CDR3 in DNA: TGTGCCAGCAGCGTAGCTACCCAGGGGGCAACTGGGGCCAACGTCCTGACTTTC.

The chain's CDR3 is CASSQETDRLLNEKLFF. As DNA, the CDR3 is TGTGCCAGCAGCCAAGAGACAGACCGTCTACTTAATGAAAAACTGTTTTTT. V usage is TRBV4-2 and J usage is TRBJ1-4; D is possibly TRBD1 (5 bases). There are 17 residues in the CDR3. V was cut by 0 bases and J by 4 bases, with 15 bases left in between. CDR1 is LGHNA and CDR2 is YNFKEQ in the germline V gene.

This clonotype was seen many times. This chain uses TRBV30 with TRBJ1-1; 7 bases are shared with TRBD1. V lost 2 bases and J lost 3; bases outside the gene matches: 6. Germline assignment: CDR1 GTSNPN and CDR2 SVGIG (reference sequence). CDR3 length: 14 residues. For the CDR3, the DNA is TGTGCCTGGAGTACGTTGACAGGGCACACTGAAGCTTTCTTT. This codes for CAWSTLTGHTEAFF.

The chain links TRBV20-1 to TRBJ1-2; D is ambiguous. Germline assignment: CDR1 DFQATT and CDR2 SNEGSKA (reference sequence). The CDR3 length is 12 residues. V was trimmed by 6 bases and J by 6 bases, leaving 14 bases between them. The CDR3 sequence is CSAPGAKDGYTF. The CDR3 DNA sequence: TGCAGTGCCCCCGGAGCGAAGGATGGCTACACCTTC.

The V gene is TRBV4-1, the J gene TRBJ2-2; D unclear. Trimming took off 2 bases at V and 3 bases at J, with 4 bases between the two ends. CDR1 is MGHRA and CDR2 is YSYEKL in the germline V gene. The CDR3 runs 13 residues. The CDR3 DNA follows: TGCGCCAGCAGCCAATTTCACACCGGGGAGCTGTTTTTT. The encoded protein is CASSQFHTGELFF.

This clonotype has ten or more counts. The chain couples TRBV28 to TRBJ2-7, with a possible D match to TRBD1 (5 bases). The CDR3 totals 15 residues. Per the germline V gene, CDR1 is MDHEN and CDR2 is SYDVKM. V lost 2 bases, J lost 3 bases, and 14 bases lay in between. CDR3 region: CASSLGRGADYEQYF. The CDR3 DNA sequence: TGTGCCAGCAGTTTAGGTAGGGGTGCGGACTACGAGCAGTACTTC.

The chain carries TRBV9 and TRBJ2-3; tentatively, D is TRBD1 or TRBD2 (6 bases each). Germline CDR1 reads SGDLS; CDR2 reads YYNGEE. The CDR3 has 15 amino acids. Trimming shortened V by 3 bases and J by 0 bases, and 11 bases separated the two germline ends. In DNA form, the CDR3 reads TGTGCCAGCAGCGGAGGGGGGTCTAGCACAGATACGCAGTATTTT. Protein: CASSGGGSSTDTQYF.

This clonotype has at least ten counts. The CDR3 DNA reads TGTGCCACCTCCGTCCAGCGGGAAACTGAGGATACGCAGTATTTT. Translating gives CATSVQRETEDTQYF. This rearrangement joins TRBV10-3 to TRBJ2-3, with 7 bases lining up with TRBD2. Losses at the gene ends were 10 bases for V and 6 bases for J; bases not matched to a gene: 16. Per the germline V gene, CDR1 is ENHRY and CDR2 is SYGVKD. This CDR3 is 15 amino acids long.

V gene TRBV9 combines with J gene TRBJ2-7; 11 nucleotides agree with TRBD2. Looked up from germline, CDR1 is SGDLS and CDR2 is YYNGEE. The CDR3 is made up of 16 amino acids. The V segment lost 0 bases and the J segment 3 bases; nucleotides outside the gene matches: 5. The chain's CDR3 is CASSVARLAGFYEQYF. The CDR3 DNA sequence: TGTGCCAGCAGCGTAGCTAGACTAGCGGGATTCTACGAGCAGTACTTC.